This T cell receptor beta chain appears in the sequencing data of a study of CD8+ T cells in alopecia areata. Overall study findings and caveats: Normal skin contains resident alphabeta T cells, and these are also sequenced in scalp samples.

CDR1 and CDR2 from the germline V gene are LNHNV and YYDKDF (reference sequence). Trimming at V came to 2 bases and at J to 6 bases, leaving 10 bases not matched to a gene. The CDR3 consists of 19 residues. On this clone itself: Its antigen is undetermined.

Extracted RNA was reverse transcribed, and the resulting cDNA served as sequencing template. This table comes from immunoSEQ multiplex PCR, and its TCRdb copy is limited to in-frame clones, with some not included. Here the sample spans about 150,000 clones, 55% being singletons. This TCR was recovered from a human donor in good health. Input material: CD4+ T cells sorted from blood. This rearrangement joins TRBV15 to TRBJ2-2; 15 nucleotides line up with TRBD2. In DNA, the CDR3 is TGTGCCACCAGCAGAAAGACAGGGGGACTAGCGGGAGGTGCCGGGGAGCTGTTTTTT. Translating it yields CATSRKTGGLAGGAGELFF.